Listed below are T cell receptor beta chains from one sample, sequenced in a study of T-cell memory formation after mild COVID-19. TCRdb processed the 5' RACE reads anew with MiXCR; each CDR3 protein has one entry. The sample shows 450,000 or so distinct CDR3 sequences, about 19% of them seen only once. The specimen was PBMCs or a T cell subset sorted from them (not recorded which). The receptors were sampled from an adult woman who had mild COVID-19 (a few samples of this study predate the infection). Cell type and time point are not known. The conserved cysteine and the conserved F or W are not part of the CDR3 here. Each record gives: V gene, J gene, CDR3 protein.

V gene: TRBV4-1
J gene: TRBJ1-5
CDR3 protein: ASSHQDRGNQPQH

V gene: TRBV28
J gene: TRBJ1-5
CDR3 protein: ASRQGWGQPQH

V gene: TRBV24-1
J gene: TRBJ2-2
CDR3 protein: ATRGETGELF

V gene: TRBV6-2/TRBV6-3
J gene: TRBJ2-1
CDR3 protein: ASSYSVGGNNEQF

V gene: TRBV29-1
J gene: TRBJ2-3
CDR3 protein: SVDTGDTSTDTQY

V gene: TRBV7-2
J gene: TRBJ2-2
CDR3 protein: ASSSSLAPNTGELF

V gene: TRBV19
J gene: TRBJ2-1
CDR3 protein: ASSHTGYEQF

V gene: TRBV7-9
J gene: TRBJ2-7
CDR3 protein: ASSLAPGLSSYEQY

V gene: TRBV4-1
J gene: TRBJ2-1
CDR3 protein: ASSSGPYEQF

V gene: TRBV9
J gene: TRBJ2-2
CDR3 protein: ASSVVSQTNTGELF

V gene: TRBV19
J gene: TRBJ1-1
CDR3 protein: ASSTPWTGVEAF

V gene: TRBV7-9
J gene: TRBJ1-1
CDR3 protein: ASSVNRQNTEAF

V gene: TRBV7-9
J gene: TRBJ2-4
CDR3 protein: ASSLGGGHAKNIQY

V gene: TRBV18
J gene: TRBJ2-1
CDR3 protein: ASSIAGGPNEQF

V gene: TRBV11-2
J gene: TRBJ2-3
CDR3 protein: ASSLDPRGTDTQY

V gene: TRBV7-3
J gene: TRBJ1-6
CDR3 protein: ASSLNQVSREDSPLH

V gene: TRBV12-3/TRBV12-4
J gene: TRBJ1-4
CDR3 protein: ASSQGVKEKLF

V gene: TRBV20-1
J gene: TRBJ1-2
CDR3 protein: SAGGQDRINYGYT

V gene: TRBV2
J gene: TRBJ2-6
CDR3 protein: ASSNPGANVLT

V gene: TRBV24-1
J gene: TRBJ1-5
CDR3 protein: ATSGMGSGRNQPQH

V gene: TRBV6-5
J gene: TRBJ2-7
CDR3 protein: ASSKTGGFDEQY

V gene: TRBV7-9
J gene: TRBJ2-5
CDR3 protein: ASSAGPGGEETQY

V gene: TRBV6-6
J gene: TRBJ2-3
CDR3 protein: ASSIPPGWSTDTQY

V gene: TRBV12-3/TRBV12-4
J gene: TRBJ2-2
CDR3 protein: ASSLGLRAGELF

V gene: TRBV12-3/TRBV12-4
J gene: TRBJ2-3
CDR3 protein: ASSIKGGPGDTQY

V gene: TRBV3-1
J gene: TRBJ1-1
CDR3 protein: ASSQARLTGHTEAF

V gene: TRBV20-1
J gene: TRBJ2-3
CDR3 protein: SARTYAATSGNTDTQY

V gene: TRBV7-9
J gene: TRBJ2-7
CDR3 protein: ASSLFMGQGVYEQY

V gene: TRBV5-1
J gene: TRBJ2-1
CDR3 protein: ASTDGGTYNEQF

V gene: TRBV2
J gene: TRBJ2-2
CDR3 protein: ASSEVDTGELF

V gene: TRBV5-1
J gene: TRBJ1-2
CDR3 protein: ASSELGVGYT

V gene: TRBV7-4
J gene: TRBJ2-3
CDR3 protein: ASSLENTEMQY

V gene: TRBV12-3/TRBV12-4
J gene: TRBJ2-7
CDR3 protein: ASSLAAGGGSYEQY

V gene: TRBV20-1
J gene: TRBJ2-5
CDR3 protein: SASPDQQRGGTETQY

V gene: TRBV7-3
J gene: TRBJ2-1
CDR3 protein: ASSLITGGPTNEQF

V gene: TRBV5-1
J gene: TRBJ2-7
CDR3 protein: ASSLAVGSYEQY

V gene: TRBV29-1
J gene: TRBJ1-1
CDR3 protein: SVRAVNTEAF

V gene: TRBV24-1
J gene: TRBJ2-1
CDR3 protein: ATSDPRLAGSGEQF

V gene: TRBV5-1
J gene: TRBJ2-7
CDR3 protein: ASSLEFGRASYEQY

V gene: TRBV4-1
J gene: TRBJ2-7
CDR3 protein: ASSQELRTVYEQY

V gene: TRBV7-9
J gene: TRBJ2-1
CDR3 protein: ASSETSYNEQF

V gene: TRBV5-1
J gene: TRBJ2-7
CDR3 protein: ASSPSGRAEQY

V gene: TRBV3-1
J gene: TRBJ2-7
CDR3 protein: ASSQDTYEQY

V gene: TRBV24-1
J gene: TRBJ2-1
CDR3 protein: ATSEGLTISPYNEQF

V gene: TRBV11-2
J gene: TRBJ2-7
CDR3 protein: ASSLDTVGAGPHEQY

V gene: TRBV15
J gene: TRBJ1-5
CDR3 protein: ATSRDRGLYQPQH